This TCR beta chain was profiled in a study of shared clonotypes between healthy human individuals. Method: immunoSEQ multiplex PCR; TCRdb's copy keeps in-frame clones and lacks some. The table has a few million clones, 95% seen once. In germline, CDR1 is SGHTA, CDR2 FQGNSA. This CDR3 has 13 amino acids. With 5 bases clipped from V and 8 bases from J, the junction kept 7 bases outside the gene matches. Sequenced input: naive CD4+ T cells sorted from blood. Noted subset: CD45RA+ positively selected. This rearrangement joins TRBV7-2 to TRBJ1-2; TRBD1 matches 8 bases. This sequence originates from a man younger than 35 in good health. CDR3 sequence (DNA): TGTGCCAGCAGCCGACAGGGGAACGGCGGCTACACCTTC. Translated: CASSRQGNGGYTF. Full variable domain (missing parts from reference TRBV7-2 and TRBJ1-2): GAGVSQSPSNKVTEKGKDVELRCDPISGHTALYWYRQSLGQGLEFLIYFQGNSAPDKSGLPSDRFSAERTGGSVSTLTIQRTQQEDSAVYLCASSRQGNGGYTFGSGTRLTVV.